This is a list of T cell receptor beta chains from one sample in a study of technical replicates of blood from a few donors. Repertoires were generated with immunoSEQ multiplex PCR, while TCRdb's copy carries only in-frame clones and drops some. The table has some 82,000 clones, roughly 97% seen once. Sequenced: T cells isolated from PBMCs. These TCRs come from a human donor in good health. The CDR3 runs from the conserved cysteine through the conserved F or W. The D gene is left open where the match is weak. The size field is filled for only some rows; it gives once, few, many or a size class.

TRBV5-5	17	TRBJ2-3	TRBD2	once	TGTGCCAGCAGCTTGGGGGGGACTAGCGGGAGAGTGAATACGCAGTATTTT	CASSLGGTSGRVNTQYF
TRBV29-1	14	TRBJ1-2	-	-	TGCAGCGTTGAGGCGGCCAGCCTTACTGGGGGCTACACCTTC	CSVEAASLTGGYTF
TRBV9	15	TRBJ2-3	TRBD2	-	TGTGCCAGCAGTTCTAGCGGGAGTGTAGCAGATACGCAGTATTTT	CASSSSGSVADTQYF
TRBV25-1	15	TRBJ1-3	-	-	TGTGCCAGCAGTGACCTACAGGGCTCTGGAAACACCATATATTTT	CASSDLQGSGNTIYF
TRBV27	15	TRBJ2-7	TRBD1	-	TGTGCCAGCAGTCCGATGGGGACAGTTTCCTACGAGCAGTACTTC	CASSPMGTVSYEQYF
TRBV7-8	15	TRBJ1-5	TRBD1	-	TGTGCCAGCAGCTTAGTGCAGGGGGTTAATCAGCCCCAGCATTTT	CASSLVQGVNQPQHF
TRBV6-1	13	TRBJ1-3	TRBD1	-	TGTGCCAGCGACAGGGGCGTAGGAAACACCATATATTTT	CASDRGVGNTIYF
TRBV9	16	TRBJ2-5	-	-	TGTGCCAGCAGCGTAGACCCGAACTCCCCCCCGGAGACCCAGTACTTC	CASSVDPNSPPETQYF
TRBV5-1	14	TRBJ2-1	TRBD2	-	TGCGCCAGCAGCTTGCTAGCGGGAAACAATGAGCAGTTCTTC	CASSLLAGNNEQFF
TRBV7-8	15	TRBJ1-1	-	-	TGTGCCAGCAGCCGGGCAGAGGGAGTGCTCACTGAAGCTTTCTTT	CASSRAEGVLTEAFF
TRBV19	13	TRBJ2-7	TRBD1	-	TGTGCCACAACAGGGGGCTTTAGGGACGAGCAGTACTTC	CATTGGFRDEQYF
TRBV30	13	TRBJ1-1	-	-	TGTGCCTGGAGTCAGGGATCGAACACTGAAGCTTTCTTT	CAWSQGSNTEAFF
TRBV28	12	TRBJ2-7	-	-	TGTGCCAGCAGTTTATCCCAGTACGAGCAGTACTTC	CASSLSQYEQYF
TRBV5-1	13	TRBJ2-1	-	-	TGCGCCAGCAGCCCCAACTCCTACAATGAGCAGTTCTTC	CASSPNSYNEQFF
TRBV19	15	TRBJ2-1	TRBD2	-	TGTGCCAGCCATGGGGGGGACTCTATTCGGAATGAGCAGTTCTTC	CASHGGDSIRNEQFF
TRBV7-9	15	TRBJ1-2	TRBD1	-	TGTGCCAGCAGCGGATCGGGACAGGGGATCGATGGCTACACCTTC	CASSGSGQGIDGYTF
TRBV5-1	14	TRBJ2-5	-	-	TGCGCCAGCAGCTTGCAGGGGTCCGATGAGACCCAGTACTTC	CASSLQGSDETQYF